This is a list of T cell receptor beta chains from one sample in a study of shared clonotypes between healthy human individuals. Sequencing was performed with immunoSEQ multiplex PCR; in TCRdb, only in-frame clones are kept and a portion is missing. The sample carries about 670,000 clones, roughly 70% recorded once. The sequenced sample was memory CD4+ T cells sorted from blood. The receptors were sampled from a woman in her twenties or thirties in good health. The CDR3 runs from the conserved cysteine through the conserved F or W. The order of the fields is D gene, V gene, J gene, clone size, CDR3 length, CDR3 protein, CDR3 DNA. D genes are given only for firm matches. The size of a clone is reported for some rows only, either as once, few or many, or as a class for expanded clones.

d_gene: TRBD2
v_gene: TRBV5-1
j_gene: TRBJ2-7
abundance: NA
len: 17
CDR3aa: CASSMTSGSLAAYEQYF
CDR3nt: TGCGCCAGCAGCATGACTAGCGGGAGCCTCGCGGCTTACGAGCAGTACTTC

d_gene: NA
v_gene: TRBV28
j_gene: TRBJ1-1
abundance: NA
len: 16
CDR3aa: CASSLHPRSTFSEAFF
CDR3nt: TGTGCCAGCAGTTTACATCCTCGTAGTACCTTCTCTGAAGCTTTCTTT

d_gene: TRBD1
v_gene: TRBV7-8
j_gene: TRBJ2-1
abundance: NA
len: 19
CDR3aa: CASSSQGGQGVGAYNEQFF
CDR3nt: TGTGCCAGCAGCTCCCAAGGGGGACAGGGTGTAGGTGCCTACAATGAGCAGTTCTTC

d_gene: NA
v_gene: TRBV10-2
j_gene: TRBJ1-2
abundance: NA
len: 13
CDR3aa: CASSGQSMYGYTF
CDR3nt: TGCGCCAGCAGTGGCCAAAGTATGTATGGCTACACCTTC

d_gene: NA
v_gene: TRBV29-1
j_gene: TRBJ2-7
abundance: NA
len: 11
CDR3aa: CSVGRDYEQYF
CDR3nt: TGCAGCGTTGGACGAGACTACGAGCAGTACTTC

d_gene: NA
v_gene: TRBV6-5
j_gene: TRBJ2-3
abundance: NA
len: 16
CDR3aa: CASSYSGRLSTDTQYF
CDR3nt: TGTGCCAGCAGTTACTCAGGGAGGTTAAGCACAGATACGCAGTATTTT

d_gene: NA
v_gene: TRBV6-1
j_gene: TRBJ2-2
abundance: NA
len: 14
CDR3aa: CASMGDTHTGELFF
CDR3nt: TGTGCCAGCATGGGGGACACACACACCGGGGAGCTGTTTTTT

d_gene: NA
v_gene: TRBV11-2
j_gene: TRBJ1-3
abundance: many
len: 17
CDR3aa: CASSPESPLNRGNTIYF
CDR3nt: TGTGCCAGCAGCCCCGAGTCACCCCTGAATCGCGGAAACACCATATATTTT

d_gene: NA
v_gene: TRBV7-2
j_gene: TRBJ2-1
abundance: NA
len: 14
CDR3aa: CASSLSSSYNEQFF
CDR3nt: TGTGCCAGCAGCTTGAGTTCGTCCTACAATGAGCAGTTCTTC

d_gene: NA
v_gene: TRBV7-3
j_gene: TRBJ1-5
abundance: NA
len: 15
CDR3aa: CASSPDWDSNQPQHF
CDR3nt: TGTGCCAGCAGCCCAGACTGGGATAGCAATCAGCCCCAGCATTTT

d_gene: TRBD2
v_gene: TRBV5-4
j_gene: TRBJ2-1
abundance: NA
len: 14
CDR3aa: CASSLYSGSVEQFF
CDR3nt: TGTGCCAGCAGCTTGTATAGCGGGAGTGTTGAGCAGTTCTTC

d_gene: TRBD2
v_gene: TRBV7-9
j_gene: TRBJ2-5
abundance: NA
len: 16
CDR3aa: CASSKGLAEVGETQYF
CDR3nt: TGTGCCAGCTCAAAGGGGCTAGCGGAGGTGGGTGAGACCCAGTACTTC

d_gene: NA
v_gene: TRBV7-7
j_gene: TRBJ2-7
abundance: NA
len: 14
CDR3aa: CASSLRTDSDEQYF
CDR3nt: TGTGCCAGCAGCTTACGGACGGACAGCGACGAGCAGTACTTC

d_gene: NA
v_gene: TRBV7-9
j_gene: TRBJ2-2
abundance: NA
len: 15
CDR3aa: CASSRQATNTGELFF
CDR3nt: TGTGCCAGCAGTCGACAGGCGACGAACACCGGGGAGCTGTTTTTT

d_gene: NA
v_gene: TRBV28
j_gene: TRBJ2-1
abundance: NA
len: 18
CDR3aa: CASSIPNPPSQRVNEQFF
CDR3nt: TGTGCCAGCAGCATTCCCAACCCCCCTTCTCAGAGGGTCAATGAGCAGTTCTTC

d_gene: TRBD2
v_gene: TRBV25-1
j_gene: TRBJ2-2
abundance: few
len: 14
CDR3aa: CASRTGGSTGELFF
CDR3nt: TGTGCCAGCAGGACGGGGGGTAGCACCGGGGAGCTGTTTTTT

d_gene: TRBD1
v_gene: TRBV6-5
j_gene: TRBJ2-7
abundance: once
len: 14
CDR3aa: CASRPGTGGYEQYF
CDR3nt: TGTGCCAGCAGGCCCGGGACAGGGGGGTACGAGCAGTACTTC

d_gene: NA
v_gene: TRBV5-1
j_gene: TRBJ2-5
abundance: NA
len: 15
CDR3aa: CASGTRWDDQETQYF
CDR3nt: TGCGCCAGCGGAACCAGGTGGGACGACCAAGAGACCCAGTACTTC

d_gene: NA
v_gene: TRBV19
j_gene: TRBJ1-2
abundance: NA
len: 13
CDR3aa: CASSIEGKKGYTF
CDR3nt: TGTGCCAGTAGTATAGAGGGGAAAAAAGGCTACACCTTC

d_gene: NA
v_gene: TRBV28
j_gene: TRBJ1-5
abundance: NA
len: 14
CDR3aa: CASRTSGGNQPQHF
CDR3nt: TGTGCCAGCAGGACCTCGGGGGGCAATCAGCCCCAGCATTTT

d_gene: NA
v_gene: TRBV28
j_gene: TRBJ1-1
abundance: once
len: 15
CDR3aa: CASSILKGVGTEAFF
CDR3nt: TGTGCCAGCAGTATACTGAAGGGGGTTGGAACTGAAGCTTTCTTT

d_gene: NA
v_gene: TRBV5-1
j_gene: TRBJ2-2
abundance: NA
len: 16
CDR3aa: CASSFDFHSDTGELFF
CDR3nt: TGCGCCAGCAGCTTTGACTTCCATTCGGACACCGGGGAGCTGTTTTTT

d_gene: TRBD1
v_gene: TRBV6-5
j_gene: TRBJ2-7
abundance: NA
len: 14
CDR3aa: CASTRDRGHYEQYF
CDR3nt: TGTGCCAGCACCAGGGACAGGGGTCACTACGAGCAGTACTTC

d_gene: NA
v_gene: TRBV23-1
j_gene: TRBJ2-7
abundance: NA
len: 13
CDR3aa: CASIPTGLYEQYF
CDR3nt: TGCGCCAGCATCCCTACAGGGCTATACGAGCAGTACTTC

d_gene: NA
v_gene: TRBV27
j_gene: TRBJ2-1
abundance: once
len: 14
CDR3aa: CASNPNGGHNEQFF
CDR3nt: TGTGCCAGCAACCCCAACGGCGGCCACAATGAGCAGTTCTTC

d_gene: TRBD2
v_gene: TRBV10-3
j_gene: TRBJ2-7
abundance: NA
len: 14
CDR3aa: CAISDSGRASEQYF
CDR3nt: TGTGCCATCAGTGATAGCGGGAGGGCCTCCGAGCAGTACTTC

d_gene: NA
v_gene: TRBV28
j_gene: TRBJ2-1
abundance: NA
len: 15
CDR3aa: CASRLASTGTDEQFF
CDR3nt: TGTGCCAGCAGACTGGCCAGCACGGGAACCGATGAGCAGTTCTTC

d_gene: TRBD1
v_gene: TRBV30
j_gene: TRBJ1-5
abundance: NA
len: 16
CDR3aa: CAWSVGQGGGWQPQHF
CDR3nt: TGTGCCTGGAGTGTCGGACAGGGGGGGGGTTGGCAGCCCCAGCATTTT

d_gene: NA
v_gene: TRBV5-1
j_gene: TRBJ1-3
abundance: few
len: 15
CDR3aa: CASSLGTEGGNTIYF
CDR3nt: TGCGCCAGCAGCTTGGGGACGGAAGGAGGAAACACCATATATTTT

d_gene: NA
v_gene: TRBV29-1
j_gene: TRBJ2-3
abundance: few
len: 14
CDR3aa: CSVAAGGTTDTQYF
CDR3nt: TGCAGCGTTGCGGCAGGGGGGACCACAGATACGCAGTATTTT

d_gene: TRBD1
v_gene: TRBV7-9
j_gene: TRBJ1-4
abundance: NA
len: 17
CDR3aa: CASSLGSSGQNNEKLFF
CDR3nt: TGTGCCAGCAGCTTAGGTTCGTCGGGACAGAATAATGAAAAACTGTTTTTT

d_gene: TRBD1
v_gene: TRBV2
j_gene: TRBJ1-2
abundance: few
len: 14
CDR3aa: CASTPQGANYGYTF
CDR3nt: TGTGCCAGCACCCCCCAGGGGGCGAACTATGGCTACACCTTC

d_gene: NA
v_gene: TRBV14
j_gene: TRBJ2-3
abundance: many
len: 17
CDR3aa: CASSQDLRAVYTDTQYF
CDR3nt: TGTGCCAGCAGCCAAGATCTAAGAGCGGTATACACAGATACGCAGTATTTT

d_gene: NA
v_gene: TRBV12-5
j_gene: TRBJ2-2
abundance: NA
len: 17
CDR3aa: CASGLTSTRTATGELFF
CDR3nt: TGTGCTAGTGGTTTGACTTCTACTCGGACAGCAACCGGGGAGCTGTTTTTT

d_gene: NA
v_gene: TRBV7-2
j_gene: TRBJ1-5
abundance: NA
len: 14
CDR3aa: CASSPQGLNQPQHF
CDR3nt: TGTGCCAGCAGTCCACAGGGACTCAATCAGCCCCAGCATTTT

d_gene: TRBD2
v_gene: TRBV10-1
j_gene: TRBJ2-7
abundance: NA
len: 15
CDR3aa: CASSEGLAGVYEQYF
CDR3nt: TGCGCCAGCAGTGAAGGCCTAGCGGGAGTCTACGAGCAGTACTTC

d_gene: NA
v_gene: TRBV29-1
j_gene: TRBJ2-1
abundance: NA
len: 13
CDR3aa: CSVEDPAGYEQFF
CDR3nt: TGCAGCGTTGAAGATCCGGCGGGTTATGAGCAGTTCTTC

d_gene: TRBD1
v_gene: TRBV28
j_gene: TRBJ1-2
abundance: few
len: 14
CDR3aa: CASLDRGPNYGYTF
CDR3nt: TGTGCCAGCCTGGACAGGGGGCCCAACTATGGCTACACCTTC

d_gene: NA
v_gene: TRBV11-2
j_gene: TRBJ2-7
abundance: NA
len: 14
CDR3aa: CASSASKGGYEQYF
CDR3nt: TGTGCCAGCAGCGCTAGTAAGGGTGGGTACGAGCAGTACTTC

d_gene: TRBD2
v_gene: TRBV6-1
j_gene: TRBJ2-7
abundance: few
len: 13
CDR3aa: CAATGTSGSEQYF
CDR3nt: TGTGCCGCAACCGGGACTAGCGGGAGTGAGCAGTACTTC

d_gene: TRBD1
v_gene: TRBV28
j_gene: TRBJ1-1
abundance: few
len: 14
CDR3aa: CASSSAGGGTEAFF
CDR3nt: TGTGCCAGCAGTTCGGCAGGGGGAGGCACTGAAGCTTTCTTT

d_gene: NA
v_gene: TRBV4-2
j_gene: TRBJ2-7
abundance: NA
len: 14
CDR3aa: CASSQEFGNSKQYF
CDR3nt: TGTGCCAGCAGCCAAGAGTTCGGCAACTCCAAGCAGTACTTC

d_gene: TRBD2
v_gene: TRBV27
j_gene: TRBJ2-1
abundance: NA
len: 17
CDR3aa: CASTSTSGRVSVNEQFF
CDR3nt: TGTGCCAGCACCTCGACTAGCGGGAGGGTCAGTGTCAATGAGCAGTTCTTC

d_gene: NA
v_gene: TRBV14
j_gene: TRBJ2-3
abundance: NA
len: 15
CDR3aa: CASSQERHSTDTQYF
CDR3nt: TGTGCCAGCAGCCAAGAGAGGCACAGCACAGATACGCAGTATTTT

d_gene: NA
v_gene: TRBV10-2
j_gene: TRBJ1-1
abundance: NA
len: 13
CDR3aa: CASSERGNTEAFF
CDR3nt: TGCGCCAGCAGTGAGAGGGGGAACACTGAAGCTTTCTTT

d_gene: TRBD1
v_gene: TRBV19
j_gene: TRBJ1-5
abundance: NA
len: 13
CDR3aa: CASTGQGNQPQHF
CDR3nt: TGTGCCAGTACCGGACAGGGCAATCAGCCCCAGCATTTT

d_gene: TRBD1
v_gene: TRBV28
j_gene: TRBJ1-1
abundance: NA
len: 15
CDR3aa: CASSLIGTGEVEAFF
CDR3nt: TGTGCCAGCAGTTTAATCGGGACAGGGGAGGTTGAAGCTTTCTTT

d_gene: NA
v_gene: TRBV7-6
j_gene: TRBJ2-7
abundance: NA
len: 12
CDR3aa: CASSSSRYEQYF
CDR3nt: TGTGCCAGCAGCAGTAGTCGCTACGAGCAGTACTTC

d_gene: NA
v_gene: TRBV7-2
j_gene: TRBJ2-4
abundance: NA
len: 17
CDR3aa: CASSLLVAVDLKNIQYF
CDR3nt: TGTGCCAGCAGCTTATTGGTTGCGGTGGACCTGAAAAACATTCAGTACTTC

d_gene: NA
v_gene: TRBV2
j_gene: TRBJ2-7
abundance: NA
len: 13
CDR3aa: CASGRADTYEQYF
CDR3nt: TGTGCCAGCGGTAGGGCAGATACCTACGAGCAGTACTTC

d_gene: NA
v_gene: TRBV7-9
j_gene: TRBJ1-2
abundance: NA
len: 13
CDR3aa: CASSRLTDTGYTF
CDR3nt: TGTGCCAGCAGCCGACTTACAGATACCGGCTACACCTTC

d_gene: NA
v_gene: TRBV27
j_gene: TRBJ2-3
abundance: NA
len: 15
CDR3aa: CASSHRVHSTDTQYF
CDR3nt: TGTGCCAGCAGTCACAGGGTCCATAGCACAGATACGCAGTATTTT

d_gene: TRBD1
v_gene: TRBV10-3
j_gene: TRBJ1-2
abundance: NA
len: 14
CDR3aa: CAISQGAHNYGYTF
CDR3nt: TGTGCCATCAGTCAGGGGGCGCATAACTATGGCTACACCTTC

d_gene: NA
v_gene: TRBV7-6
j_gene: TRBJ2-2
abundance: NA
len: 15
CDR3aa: CASSFVSANTGELFF
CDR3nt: TGTGCCAGCAGCTTTGTTTCAGCAAACACCGGGGAGCTGTTTTTT